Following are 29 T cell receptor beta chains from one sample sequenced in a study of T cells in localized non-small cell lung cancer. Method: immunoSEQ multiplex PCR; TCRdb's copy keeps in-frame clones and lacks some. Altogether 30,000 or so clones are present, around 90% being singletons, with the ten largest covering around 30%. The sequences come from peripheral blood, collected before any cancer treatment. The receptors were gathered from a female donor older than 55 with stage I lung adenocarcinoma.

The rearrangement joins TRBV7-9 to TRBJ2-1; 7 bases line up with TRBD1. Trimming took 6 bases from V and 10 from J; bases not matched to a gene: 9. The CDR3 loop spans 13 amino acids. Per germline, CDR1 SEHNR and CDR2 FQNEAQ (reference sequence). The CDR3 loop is CASSLQGSGEQFF. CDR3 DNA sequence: TGTGCCAGCAGTTTACAGGGGTCGGGGGAGCAGTTCTTC.

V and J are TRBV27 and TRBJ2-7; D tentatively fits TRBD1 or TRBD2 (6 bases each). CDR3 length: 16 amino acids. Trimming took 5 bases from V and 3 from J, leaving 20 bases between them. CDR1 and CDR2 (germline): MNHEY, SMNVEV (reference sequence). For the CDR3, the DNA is TGTGCCAGCAGTCCCCAGAGGGGGGCGGACCTCTACGAGCAGTACTTC. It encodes CASSPQRGADLYEQYF.

The DNA for the CDR3 is TGTGCCTGCTCGCCTAGGGGGGCCAAAAACATTCAGTACTTC. It is translated as CACSPRGAKNIQYF. The gene calls are TRBV30 and TRBJ2-4; a possible D gene is TRBD1 (6 bases). The V and J ends lost 6 bases and 1 base respectively, with 13 bases between them. The CDR3 consists of 14 residues. Germline assignment: CDR1 GTSNPN and CDR2 SVGIG (reference sequence).

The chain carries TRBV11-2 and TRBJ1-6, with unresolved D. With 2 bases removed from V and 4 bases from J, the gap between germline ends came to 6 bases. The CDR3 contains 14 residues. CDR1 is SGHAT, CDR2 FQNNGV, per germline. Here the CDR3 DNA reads TGTGCCAGCAGCTTATTAGGATATAATTCACCCCTCCACTTT. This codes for CASSLLGYNSPLHF.

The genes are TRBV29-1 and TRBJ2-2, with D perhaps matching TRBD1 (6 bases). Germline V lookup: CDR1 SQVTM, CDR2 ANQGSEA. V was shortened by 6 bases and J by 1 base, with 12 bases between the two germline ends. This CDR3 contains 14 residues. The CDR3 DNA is TGCAGCGTAATAGGACAGATGAACACCGGGGAGCTGTTTTTT. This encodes CSVIGQMNTGELFF.

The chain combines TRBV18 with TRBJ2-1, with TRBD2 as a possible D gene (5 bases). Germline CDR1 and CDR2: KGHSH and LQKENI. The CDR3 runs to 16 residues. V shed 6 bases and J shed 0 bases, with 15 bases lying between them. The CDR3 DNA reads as TGTGCCAGCTCGCTGGAGGCCAGCCTCTCCTACAATGAGCAGTTCTTC. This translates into CASSLEASLSYNEQFF.

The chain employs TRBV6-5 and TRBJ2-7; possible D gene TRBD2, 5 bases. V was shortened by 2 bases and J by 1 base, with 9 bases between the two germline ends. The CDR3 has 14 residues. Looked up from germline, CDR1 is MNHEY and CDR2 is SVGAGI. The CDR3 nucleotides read TGTGCCAGCAGTTACAACGAGCGGTCCTACGAGCAGTACTTC. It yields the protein CASSYNERSYEQYF.

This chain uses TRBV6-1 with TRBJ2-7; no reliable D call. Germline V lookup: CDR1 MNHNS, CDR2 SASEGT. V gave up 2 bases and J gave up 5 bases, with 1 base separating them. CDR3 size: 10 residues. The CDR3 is CASSENEQYF. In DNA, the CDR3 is TGTGCCAGCAGTGAAAACGAGCAGTACTTC.

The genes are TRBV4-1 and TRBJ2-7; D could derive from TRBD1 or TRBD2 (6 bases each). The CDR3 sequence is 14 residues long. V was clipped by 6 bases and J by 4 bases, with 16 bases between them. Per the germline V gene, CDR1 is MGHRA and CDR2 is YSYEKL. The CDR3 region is CASSRQAGTYEQYF. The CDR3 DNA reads TGCGCCAGCAGTAGACAGGCCGGGACTTACGAGCAGTACTTC.

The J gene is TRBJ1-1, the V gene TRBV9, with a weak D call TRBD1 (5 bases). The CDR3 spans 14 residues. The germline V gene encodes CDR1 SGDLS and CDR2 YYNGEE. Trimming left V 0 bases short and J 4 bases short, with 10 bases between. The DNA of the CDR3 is TGTGCCAGCAGCGTAGATGGGGGGTCCACTGAAGCTTTCTTT. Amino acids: CASSVDGGSTEAFF.

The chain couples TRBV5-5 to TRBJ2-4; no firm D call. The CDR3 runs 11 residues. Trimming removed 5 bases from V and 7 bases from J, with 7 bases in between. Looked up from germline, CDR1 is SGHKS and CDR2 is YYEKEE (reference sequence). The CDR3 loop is CASRLSNIQYF. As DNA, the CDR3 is TGTGCCAGCAGACTCTCTAACATTCAGTACTTC.

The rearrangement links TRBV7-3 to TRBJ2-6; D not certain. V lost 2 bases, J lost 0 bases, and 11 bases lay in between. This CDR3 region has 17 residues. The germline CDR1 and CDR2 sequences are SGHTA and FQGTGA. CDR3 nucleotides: TGTGCCAGCAGCTTATCTGCTGCGAGCTCTGGGGCCAACGTCCTGACTTTC. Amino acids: CASSLSAASSGANVLTF.

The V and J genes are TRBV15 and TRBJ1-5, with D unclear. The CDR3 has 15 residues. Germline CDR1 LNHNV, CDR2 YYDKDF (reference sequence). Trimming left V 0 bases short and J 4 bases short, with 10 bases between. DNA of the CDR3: TGTGCCACCAGCAGAGATGTCACAGCTAATCAGCCCCAGCATTTT. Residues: CATSRDVTANQPQHF.

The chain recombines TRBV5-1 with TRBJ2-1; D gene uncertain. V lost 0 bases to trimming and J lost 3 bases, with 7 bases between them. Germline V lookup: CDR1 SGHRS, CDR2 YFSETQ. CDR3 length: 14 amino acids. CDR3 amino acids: CASSLGRIYNEQFF. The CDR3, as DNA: TGCGCCAGCAGCTTGGGCAGGATCTACAATGAGCAGTTCTTC.

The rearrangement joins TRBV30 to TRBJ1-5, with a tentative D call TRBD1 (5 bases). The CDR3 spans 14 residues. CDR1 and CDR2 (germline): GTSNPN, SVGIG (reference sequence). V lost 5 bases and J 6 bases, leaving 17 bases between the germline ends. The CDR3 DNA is TGTGCCTGGGGGAGGGGAGGGGCCAGTCAGCCCCAGCATTTT. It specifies CAWGRGGASQPQHF.

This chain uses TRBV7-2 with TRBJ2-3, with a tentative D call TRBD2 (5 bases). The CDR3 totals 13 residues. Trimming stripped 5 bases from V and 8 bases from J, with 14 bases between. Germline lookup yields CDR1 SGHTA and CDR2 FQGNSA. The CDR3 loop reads CASSTPRSGTQYF. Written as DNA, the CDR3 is TGTGCCAGCAGCACCCCACGCAGCGGTACGCAGTATTTT.

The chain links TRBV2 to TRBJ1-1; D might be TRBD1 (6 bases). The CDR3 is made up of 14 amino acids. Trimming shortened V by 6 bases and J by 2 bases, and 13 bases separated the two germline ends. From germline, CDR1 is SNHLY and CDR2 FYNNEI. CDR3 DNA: TGTGCCAGCAGATACAACAGGGAAAACACTGAAGCTTTCTTT. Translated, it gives CASRYNRENTEAFF.

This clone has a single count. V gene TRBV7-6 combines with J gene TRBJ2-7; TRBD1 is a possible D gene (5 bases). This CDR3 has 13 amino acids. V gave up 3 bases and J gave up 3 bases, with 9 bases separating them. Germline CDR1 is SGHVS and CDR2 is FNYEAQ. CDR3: CASSFGHLYEQYF. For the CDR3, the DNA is TGTGCCAGCAGCTTCGGACACCTCTACGAGCAGTACTTC.

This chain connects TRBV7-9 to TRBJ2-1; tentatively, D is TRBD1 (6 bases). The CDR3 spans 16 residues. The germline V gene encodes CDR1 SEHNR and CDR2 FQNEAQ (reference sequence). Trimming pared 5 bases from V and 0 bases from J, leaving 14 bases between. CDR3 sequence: CASSPIDRPSYNEQFF. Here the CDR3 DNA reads TGTGCCAGCAGCCCTATTGACAGGCCCTCCTACAATGAGCAGTTCTTC.

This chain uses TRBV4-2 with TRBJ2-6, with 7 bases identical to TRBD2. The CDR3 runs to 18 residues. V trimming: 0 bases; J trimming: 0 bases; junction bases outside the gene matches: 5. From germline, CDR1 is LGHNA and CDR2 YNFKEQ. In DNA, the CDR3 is TGTGCCAGCAGCCAAGACTCTAGCGGCCCCTCTGGGGCCAACGTCCTGACTTTC. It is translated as CASSQDSSGPSGANVLTF.

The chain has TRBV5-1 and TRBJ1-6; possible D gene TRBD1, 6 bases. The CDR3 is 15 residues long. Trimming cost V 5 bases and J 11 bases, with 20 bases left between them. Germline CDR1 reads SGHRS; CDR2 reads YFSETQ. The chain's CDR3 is CASRSHRDNITPLHF. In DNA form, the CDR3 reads TGCGCCAGCAGATCTCACCGGGACAATATTACACCCCTCCACTTT. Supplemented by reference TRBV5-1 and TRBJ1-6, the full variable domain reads KAGVTQTPRYLIKTRGQQVTLSCSPISGHRSVSWYQQTPGQGLQFLFEYFSETQRNKGNFPGRFSGRQFSNSRSEMNVSTLELGDSALYLCASRSHRDNITPLHFGNGTRLTVT.

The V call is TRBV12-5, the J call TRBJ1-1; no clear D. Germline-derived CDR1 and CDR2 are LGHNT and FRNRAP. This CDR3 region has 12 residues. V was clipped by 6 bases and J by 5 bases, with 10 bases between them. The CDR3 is CASGPATTEAFF. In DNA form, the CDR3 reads TGTGCTAGTGGCCCCGCGACGACTGAAGCTTTCTTT.

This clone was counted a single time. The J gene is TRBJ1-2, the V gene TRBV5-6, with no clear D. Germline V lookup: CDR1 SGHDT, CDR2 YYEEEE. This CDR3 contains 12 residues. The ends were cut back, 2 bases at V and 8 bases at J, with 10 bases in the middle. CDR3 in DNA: TGTGCCAGCAGCTTAGGACTCCTAGGCTACACCTTC. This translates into CASSLGLLGYTF.

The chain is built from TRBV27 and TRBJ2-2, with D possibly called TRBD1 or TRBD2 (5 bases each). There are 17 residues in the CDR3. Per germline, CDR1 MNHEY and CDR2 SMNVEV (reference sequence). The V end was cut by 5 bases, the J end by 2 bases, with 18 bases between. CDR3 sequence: CASSANPGTVNTGELFF. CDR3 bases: TGTGCCAGCAGTGCTAACCCCGGGACGGTTAACACCGGGGAGCTGTTTTTT.

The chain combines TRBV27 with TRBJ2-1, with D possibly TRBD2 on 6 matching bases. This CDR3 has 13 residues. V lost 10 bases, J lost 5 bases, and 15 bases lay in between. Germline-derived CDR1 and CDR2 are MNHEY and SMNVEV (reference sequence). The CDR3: CAIKTSLDNEQFF. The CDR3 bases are TGTGCCATTAAGACTAGTCTCGACAATGAGCAGTTCTTC.

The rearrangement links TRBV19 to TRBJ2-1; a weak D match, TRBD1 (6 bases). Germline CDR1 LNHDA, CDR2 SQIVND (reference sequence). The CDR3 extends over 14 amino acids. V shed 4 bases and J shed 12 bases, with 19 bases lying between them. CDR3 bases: TGTGCCAGTAGTACCCCTGGGCTCGGCAGGGGGCAGTTCTTC. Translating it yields CASSTPGLGRGQFF.

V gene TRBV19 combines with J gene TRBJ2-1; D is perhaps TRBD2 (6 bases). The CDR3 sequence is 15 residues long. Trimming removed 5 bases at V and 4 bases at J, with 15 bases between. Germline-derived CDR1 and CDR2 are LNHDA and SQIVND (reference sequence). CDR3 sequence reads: CASSDIAVGYNEQFF. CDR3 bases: TGTGCCAGTAGTGACATAGCGGTGGGGTACAATGAGCAGTTCTTC.

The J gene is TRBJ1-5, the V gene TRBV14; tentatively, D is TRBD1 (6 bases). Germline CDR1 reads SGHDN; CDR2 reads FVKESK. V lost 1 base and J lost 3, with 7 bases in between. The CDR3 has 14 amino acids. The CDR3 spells CASSQAGVNQPQHF. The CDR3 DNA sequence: TGTGCCAGCAGCCAAGCAGGGGTCAATCAGCCCCAGCATTTT.

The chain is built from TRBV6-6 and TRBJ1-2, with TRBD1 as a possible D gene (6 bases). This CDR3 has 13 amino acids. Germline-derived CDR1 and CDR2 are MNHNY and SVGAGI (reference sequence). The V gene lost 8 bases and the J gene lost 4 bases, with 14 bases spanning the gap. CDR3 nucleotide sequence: TGTGCCAGCCACCGAAGGGGGGCCTATGGCTACACCTTC. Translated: CASHRRGAYGYTF.